Listed below are T cell receptor beta chains from one sample, sequenced in a study of control samples from healthy donors and cancer patients. Assay: immunoSEQ multiplex PCR; the TCRdb copy retains only in-frame clones and omits some. This sample has about 110,000 clones, with about nine tenths found just once. The sample consisted of blood. The receptors stem from a human donor in good health. The donor label of this sample is uncertain. The CDR3 runs from the conserved cysteine through the conserved F or W. The D gene is left open where the match is weak. Clone size appears in some rows only: once, few, many, or a class for an expanded clone.

-	TRBV14	TRBJ1-2	TRBD1	16	TGTGCCAGCAGCCAAACGCGGACAGGGTACAACTATGGCTACACCTTC	CASSQTRTGYNYGYTF
-	TRBV18	TRBJ2-7	-	15	TGTGCCAGCTCACCAAACGGCGTCATGGAGCACGAGCAGTACTTC	CASSPNGVMEHEQYF
-	TRBV12-3/TRBV12-4	TRBJ2-3	TRBD2	12	TGTGCCAGCAGCGGGAGGACAGATACGCAGTATTTT	CASSGRTDTQYF
-	TRBV5-1	TRBJ2-1	-	14	TGCGCCAGCAGCTTGGGCGGGGGCAGGGATGAGCAGTTCTTC	CASSLGGGRDEQFF
-	TRBV6-1	TRBJ1-6	-	14	TGTGCCAGCAGTGAAGTGGGGGGTAATTCACCCCTCCACTTT	CASSEVGGNSPLHF
-	TRBV11-2	TRBJ1-2	-	14	TGTGCCAGCAGCTTAGAACAGTACAACTATGGCTACACCTTC	CASSLEQYNYGYTF
-	TRBV4-2	TRBJ2-7	TRBD1	14	TGTGCCAGCAGCCAAGGACAGGGGGCGGACGAGCAGTACTTC	CASSQGQGADEQYF
-	TRBV5-1	TRBJ2-1	TRBD1	16	TGCGCCAGCAGCAGAAACACAGGGGGCAGGTACAATGAGCAGTTCTTC	CASSRNTGGRYNEQFF
-	TRBV7-2	TRBJ2-3	-	15	TGTGCCAGCAGCTTAGCAGGGTTGGAGGCAGATACGCAGTATTTT	CASSLAGLEADTQYF
-	TRBV6-5	TRBJ2-1	TRBD2	15	TGTGCCAGCAACGACCTAGCGGGGGGGTACAATGAGCAGTTCTTC	CASNDLAGGYNEQFF
-	TRBV28	TRBJ1-4	-	13	TGTGCCAGCAGCTCCCTCGCGTATGAAAAACTGTTTTTT	CASSSLAYEKLFF
-	TRBV18	TRBJ2-7	-	12	TGTGCCAGCTCACCTCTTGGGGAAGAGCAGTACTTC	CASSPLGEEQYF
-	TRBV10-2	TRBJ2-3	TRBD2	16	TGCGCCAGCATAGGAGGGACTAGCGTCGGTGGGGATACGCAGTATTTT	CASIGGTSVGGDTQYF
-	TRBV5-1	TRBJ2-3	TRBD2	16	TGCGCCAGCAGCGAAAGACTAGCGGGGGTCACAGATACGCAGTATTTT	CASSERLAGVTDTQYF
-	TRBV3-1/TRBV3-2	TRBJ2-1	TRBD1	12	TGTGCCTCCGGCAGGGGGACGAATGAGCAGTTCTTC	CASGRGTNEQFF
-	TRBV6-1	TRBJ2-4	-	16	TGTGCCAGCAGTGAAGCTCAGGGTGGGGGCAAAAACATTCAGTACTTC	CASSEAQGGGKNIQYF
-	TRBV3-1/TRBV3-2	TRBJ2-7	TRBD1	14	TGTGCCAGCACCGCGACAGGGGGGTACTACGAGCAGTACTTC	CASTATGGYYEQYF
-	TRBV19	TRBJ1-1	-	13	TGTGCCAGTAGTCCGGGCAGATGGGGTGAAGCTTTCTTT	CASSPGRWGEAFF
few	TRBV19	TRBJ1-1	-	14	TGTGCCACCCAACCGGGTCGCATGAACACTGAAGCTTTCTTT	CATQPGRMNTEAFF
-	TRBV10-3	TRBJ2-3	-	17	TGTGCCATCAGGACGGGGGCTACAAACGGGGTAACTGATACGCAGTATTTT	CAIRTGATNGVTDTQYF
once	TRBV7-6	TRBJ1-6	TRBD1	15	TGTGCCAGCAGCAGCGACAGGGGAAGTAATTCACCCCTCCACTTT	CASSSDRGSNSPLHF
-	TRBV5-6	TRBJ1-1	-	14	TGTGCCAGCAGTAACAGGGTGCCCGCCACTGAAGCTTTCTTT	CASSNRVPATEAFF
-	TRBV7-2	TRBJ1-2	TRBD1	16	TGTGCCAGCAGCTTAGCGCTTGTGGGGCAGGGGGGGGGCTACACCTTC	CASSLALVGQGGGYTF
-	TRBV13	TRBJ1-1	TRBD1	16	TGTGCCAGCAGCCCGCCCGGACAGGGAGCGGACACTGAAGCTTTCTTT	CASSPPGQGADTEAFF
few	TRBV19	TRBJ1-4	-	14	TGTGCCAGTAGACCTGACAGGACTTCTGAAAAACTGTTTTTT	CASRPDRTSEKLFF
-	TRBV9	TRBJ2-1	-	15	TGTGCCAGCAGCGTAGGAGGGGCCATATACAATGAGCAGTTCTTC	CASSVGGAIYNEQFF
-	TRBV6-5	TRBJ1-6	-	16	TGTGCCAGCAGTTCCGCCCAGAGCTCCTATAATTCACCCCTCCACTTT	CASSSAQSSYNSPLHF
-	TRBV5-6	TRBJ1-1	-	11	TGTGCCAGCAGCTTTGCTTCTGAAGCTTTCTTT	CASSFASEAFF
-	TRBV5-1	TRBJ2-2	-	14	TGCGCCAGCAGCTCGGTCCAGGGCCCCGGGGAGCTGTTTTTT	CASSSVQGPGELFF
-	TRBV3-1/TRBV3-2	TRBJ2-3	TRBD2	18	TGTGCCAGCAGCCAAGATTCTGGAGTAGCGGGGCTTACAGATACGCAGTATTTT	CASSQDSGVAGLTDTQYF
-	TRBV11-2	TRBJ1-2	TRBD1	16	TGTGCCAGCAGCTCCCGGGACAGGGGGCTCGGCTATGGCTACACCTTC	CASSSRDRGLGYGYTF
-	TRBV7-2	TRBJ1-6	TRBD1	17	TGTGCCAGCAGCTTAGGGTACAGGGGAATAAATAATTCACCCCTCCACTTT	CASSLGYRGINNSPLHF
-	TRBV30	TRBJ1-2	-	13	TGTGCCTGGAGTCCAGGGGCCCAGGTTGGCTACACCTTC	CAWSPGAQVGYTF